This T cell receptor (beta chain) was retrieved from a study of regulatory T cells in long-lasting Graves disease. Time point in this sample: newly diagnosed GD, antithyroid drugs for less than 3 months. RNA extracted from PBMCs served as the sequencing template. This CDR3 has 19 amino acids. Trimming removed 0 bases from V and 2 bases from J; junction bases left unmatched: 9. Germline V CDR1 and CDR2: MGHRA, YSYEKL. Arm-PCR of CDR3 regions and iRepertoire HTBI primers were the basis on which TCR beta libraries were built. TCRdb recomputed calls from the multiplex PCR reads with MiXCR, one row per CDR3 protein. The sample lists more than 300,000 distinct CDR3 sequences; 12% were seen once. These same records also appear under a second study, on T cells in Graves' hyperthyroidism and ophthalmopathy. This second study says: Participants, patients aged 18 to 65, had newly diagnosed hyperthyroidism with a duration under 2 months.

This TCR was sampled from a woman between 18 and 30 years old with Graves disease. The V gene is TRBV4-1, the J gene TRBJ2-1, with 11 nucleotides matching TRBD2. Sequencing used peripheral blood mononuclear cells (PBMCs), obtained at new diagnosis, from a patient treated with antithyroid drugs. The CDR3 nucleotides read TGCGCCAGCAGCCAAGACTCACTGACTAGCGGGAAAACCTACAATGAGCAGTTCTTC. Protein: CASSQDSLTSGKTYNEQFF.